What follows are 30 T cell receptor beta chains derived from one specimen sequenced in a study of identical twins. Each CDR3 protein gets one entry after TCRdb re-called the 5' RACE reads with MiXCR. The sample yields 400,000 to 500,000 distinct CDR3 sequences, roughly 20% seen once. Sequenced input: naive T cells sorted from blood. Every receptor here comes from a man aged 45-60 years in good health.

This sequence joins TRBV9 and TRBJ2-1; D is uncertain. This CDR3 comprises 15 residues. CDR1 SGDLS and CDR2 YYNGEE come from the germline V gene. The V gene lost 3 bases and the J gene lost 8 bases, with 18 bases spanning the gap. CDR3 protein: CASSASGGLVDEQFF. Written as DNA, the CDR3 is TGTGCCAGCAGCGCTTCTGGCGGTTTAGTGGATGAGCAGTTCTTC. The full variable domain, completed using reference TRBV9 and TRBJ2-1, is DSGVTQTPKHLITATGQRVTLRCSPRSGDLSVYWYQQSLDQGLQFLIQYYNGEERAKGNILERFSAQQFPDLHSELNLSSLELGDSALYFCASSASGGLVDEQFFGPGTRLTVL.

This clonotype was counted ten times or more. This rearrangement joins TRBV9 to TRBJ2-1; 16 nucleotides agree with TRBD2. This CDR3 contains 19 residues. With V trimmed by 0 bases and J by 4 bases, 7 bases remained unmatched. Germline CDR1 SGDLS, CDR2 YYNGEE. CDR3 residues: CASSVGGTSGGVRYNEQFF. In DNA, the CDR3 is TGTGCCAGCAGCGTAGGAGGGACTAGCGGGGGGGTCCGATACAATGAGCAGTTCTTC.

This clonotype came up a few times. This chain links TRBV7-9 with TRBJ2-1; either TRBD1 or TRBD2 may fit D (5 bases each). V lost 4 bases and J lost 4, with 14 bases in between. The CDR3 is 15 residues long. Germline CDR1 reads SEHNR; CDR2 reads FQNEAQ (reference sequence). The CDR3 nucleotides are TGTGCCAGCAGCTCCGAGGGACCTCTATACAATGAGCAGTTCTTC. Translated: CASSSEGPLYNEQFF.

The rearrangement uses TRBV10-3 and TRBJ2-1; 12 positions agree with TRBD2. The CDR3 length is 16 residues. The V and J ends lost 2 bases and 7 bases, in that order; junction bases with no gene match: 6. The V gene's germline CDR1 is ENHRY and CDR2 SYGVKD. The DNA of the CDR3 is TGTGCCATCAGTGAGGTCCGACTAGCGGGGGTGAATGAGCAGTTCTTC. As protein: CAISEVRLAGVNEQFF.

The rearrangement links TRBV7-3 to TRBJ2-7, with TRBD2 as a possible D gene (6 bases). The CDR3 is 14 residues long. The ends were cut back, 3 bases at V and 5 bases at J, with 14 bases in the middle. Germline V lookup: CDR1 SGHTA, CDR2 FQGTGA. In nucleotides, the CDR3 is TGTGCCAGCAGCTTGGGGGGTTCCAGTGACGAGCAGTACTTC. Protein product: CASSLGGSSDEQYF.

This clonotype was detected many times. The V call is TRBV5-1, the J call TRBJ2-3; 7 bases fit TRBD1. The CDR3 runs to 15 residues. The ends lost 4 bases at V and 5 bases at J; junction bases unmatched: 10. Germline V lookup: CDR1 SGHRS, CDR2 YFSETQ. CDR3: CASSPGGPGGDTQYF. In DNA form, the CDR3 reads TGCGCCAGCAGCCCAGGGGGACCAGGCGGAGATACGCAGTATTTT.

This clonotype was observed a few times. The chain joins TRBV6-6 to TRBJ1-5, with D unresolved. CDR1 is MNHNY and CDR2 is SVGAGI in the germline V gene (reference sequence). Between the trimmed V and J ends, which lost 6 bases and 1 base, there was a span of 7 bases. This CDR3 contains 13 residues. Here the CDR3 DNA reads TGTGCCAGCAGGATCGACAGCAATCAGCCCCAGCATTTT. Amino acid sequence: CASRIDSNQPQHF.

This clonotype has just a few counts. The rearrangement joins TRBV11-2 to TRBJ2-6; D unresolved. The V gene's germline CDR1 is SGHAT and CDR2 FQNNGV. This CDR3 contains 15 residues. V was clipped by 5 bases and J by 4 bases, with 12 bases between them. CDR3 loop: CASSPLRAGANVLTF. CDR3 nucleotides: TGTGCCAGCAGCCCTCTAAGAGCCGGGGCCAACGTCCTGACTTTC. Full variable domain (missing parts from reference TRBV11-2 and TRBJ2-6): EAGVAQSPRYKIIEKRQSVAFWCNPISGHATLYWYQQILGQGPKLLIQFQNNGVVDDSQLPKDRFSAERLKGVDSTLKIQPAKLEDSAVYLCASSPLRAGANVLTFGAGSRLTVL.

This clonotype was observed a handful of times. The rearrangement uses TRBV6-5 and TRBJ1-6; 7 bases are a match to TRBD1. The CDR3 totals 15 residues. The germline CDR1 and CDR2 sequences are MNHEY and SVGAGI. The ends lost 2 bases at V and 6 bases at J; junction bases unmatched: 4. The CDR3 sequence: CASSYVGDSNSPLHF. The DNA of the CDR3 is TGTGCCAGCAGTTACGTTGGGGACAGTAATTCACCCCTCCACTTT.

This clonotype was detected ten times or more. The J gene is TRBJ1-5, the V gene TRBV30; the D gene is possibly TRBD1 (5 bases). Germline CDR1 reads GTSNPN; CDR2 reads SVGIG (reference sequence). The CDR3 sequence is 14 residues long. Trimming left V 4 bases short and J 0 bases short, with 10 bases between. CDR3 coding DNA: TGTGCCTGGACTGGGACCGGTAGCAATCAGCCCCAGCATTTT. It encodes CAWTGTGSNQPQHF.

This clonotype was detected ten times or more. The gene calls are TRBV20-1 and TRBJ2-7; TRBD2 matches at 9 bases. Germline V gene sequence: CDR1 DFQATT, CDR2 SNEGSKA (reference sequence). The CDR3 runs to 13 residues. With 6 bases clipped from V and 4 bases from J, the junction kept 7 bases outside the gene matches. CDR3 sequence reads: CSAYSGSKYEQYF. As DNA, the CDR3 is TGCAGTGCATATAGCGGGAGTAAGTACGAGCAGTACTTC.

A word on this clonotype: A read error may explain this, as a much larger clone is one base away. This sequence joins TRBV4-3 and TRBJ2-3; 10 bases fit TRBD2. The CDR3 runs 16 residues. Per the germline V gene, CDR1 is LGHNA and CDR2 is YSLEER. CDR3 in DNA: TGCGCCAGCAGCCAAGATCCTAGCGGGAGTACAGATGCGCAGTATTTT. It yields the protein CASSQDPSGSTDAQYF.

This chain connects TRBV20-1 to TRBJ1-6; no clear D. V was clipped by 2 bases and J by 16 bases, with 18 bases between them. CDR1 is DFQATT, CDR2 SNEGSKA, per germline (reference sequence). The CDR3 has 13 residues. The CDR3 region has the DNA TGCAGTGCTAGAAGCCACGACGGTTATGCACTCCACTTT. Translating gives CSARSHDGYALHF.

This clonotype turned up a few times. This chain uses TRBV20-1 with TRBJ1-1, with 8 bases identical to TRBD1. The germline CDR1 and CDR2 sequences are DFQATT and SNEGSKA (reference sequence). The CDR3 length is 12 residues. V lost 8 bases and J lost 4; bases outside the gene matches: 6. CDR3 in amino acids: CSLTGGGTEAFF. The CDR3 DNA reads as TGCAGTCTAACAGGGGGTGGCACTGAAGCTTTCTTT.

The chain is built from TRBV21-1 and TRBJ2-3; the D call of TRBD2 is as the table states it, not checked on the DNA. TRBV21-1 is a documented pseudogene. The CDR3 is made up of 19 amino acids. CDR3 region: CASSKGSLAGSESGDTQYF. DNA for the CDR3: TGTGCCAGCAGCAAAGGGAGTCTAGCGGGATCGGAAAGCGGAGATACGCAGTATTTT.

This clonotype turned up a few times. The genes are TRBV10-3 and TRBJ2-7; perhaps D is TRBD1 or TRBD2 (5 bases each). Trimming left V 7 bases short and J 7 bases short, with 14 bases between. CDR3 length: 12 amino acids. The V gene's germline CDR1 is ENHRY and CDR2 SYGVKD. In DNA, the CDR3 is TGTGCCATCAAGGGCGAGGGGCTTGAGCAGTACTTC. Protein sequence: CAIKGEGLEQYF.

The chain has TRBV11-1 and TRBJ2-3; D might be TRBD2 (5 bases). Germline values: CDR1 SGHAT, CDR2 FQDESV (reference sequence). CDR3 length: 16 amino acids. Trimming pared 3 bases from V and 1 base from J, leaving 14 bases between. The CDR3 DNA sequence: TGTGCCAGCAGCTTCCAGGCGGCCGGGGGCACAGATACGCAGTATTTT. Encoded protein: CASSFQAAGGTDTQYF. The full variable domain, rest sourced from reference TRBV11-1 and TRBJ2-3, is EAEVAQSPRYKITEKSQAVAFWCDPISGHATLYWYRQILGQGPELLVQFQDESVVDDSQLPKDRFSAERLKGVDSTLKIQPAELGDSAMYLCASSFQAAGGTDTQYFGPGTRLTVL.

The J gene is TRBJ1-1, the V gene TRBV2; D is unclear. V gave up 2 bases and J gave up 2 bases, with 6 bases separating them. Germline V gene lookup returns CDR1 SNHLY and CDR2 FYNNEI. This CDR3 has 13 residues. CDR3 sequence: CASSENLNTEAFF. The CDR3 bases are TGTGCCAGCAGTGAAAACCTAAACACTGAAGCTTTCTTT.

This clonotype was counted a few times. This chain uses TRBV29-1 with TRBJ2-7, with D perhaps TRBD1 or TRBD2 (5 bases each). Trimming cost V 7 bases and J 3 bases, with 16 bases left between them. Germline V lookup: CDR1 SQVTM, CDR2 ANQGSEA. This CDR3 is 13 amino acids long. CDR3 sequence reads: CSGGTGNYYEQYF. CDR3 DNA: TGCAGCGGGGGGACCGGCAATTACTACGAGCAGTACTTC.

This clonotype was seen more than once but under ten times. The rearrangement uses TRBV29-1 and TRBJ2-3; D assignment may be TRBD1 or TRBD2 (6 bases each). This CDR3 comprises 14 residues. Deletions cut 6 bases from V and 1 base from J, with 14 bases between. CDR1 SQVTM and CDR2 ANQGSEA come from the germline V gene. For the CDR3, the DNA is TGCAGCGTCGTCACTAGGGGGGGCACAGATACGCAGTATTTT. It codes for CSVVTRGGTDTQYF.

The chain is built from TRBV5-1 and TRBJ2-1, with 10 bases fitting TRBD2. V was clipped by 4 bases and J by 9 bases; unmatched bases: 10. Germline CDR1 SGHRS, CDR2 YFSETQ. This CDR3 has 15 residues. CDR3 loop: CASSILAGERSEQFF. Written as DNA, the CDR3 is TGCGCCAGCAGCATTCTAGCGGGAGAAAGAAGTGAGCAGTTCTTC. Full variable domain (remainder filled in from reference TRBV5-1 and TRBJ2-1): KAGVTQTPRYLIKTRGQQVTLSCSPISGHRSVSWYQQTPGQGLQFLFEYFSETQRNKGNFPGRFSGRQFSNSRSEMNVSTLELGDSALYLCASSILAGERSEQFFGPGTRLTVL.

The V call is TRBV29-1, the J call TRBJ2-2; D unclear. This CDR3 contains 16 residues. Germline V gives CDR1 SQVTM, CDR2 ANQGSEA. The germline V and J ends were trimmed by 0 bases and 2 bases, with 13 bases remaining between them. Here the CDR3 reads CSVEDEETLNTGELFF. The CDR3 DNA is TGCAGCGTTGAAGATGAAGAGACACTAAACACCGGGGAGCTGTTTTTT.

V is TRBV4-3 and J is TRBJ2-3, with D perhaps matching TRBD1 (5 bases). The CDR3 runs to 16 residues. From germline, CDR1 is LGHNA and CDR2 YSLEER. Trimming removed 0 bases from V and 5 bases from J, with 15 bases in between. The CDR3 region has the DNA TGCGCCAGCAGCCAAGATTGGGCCAGGGTAGGAGATACGCAGTATTTT. This gives the protein CASSQDWARVGDTQYF.

This clonotype has just a few counts. The rearrangement uses TRBV20-1 and TRBJ2-7, with 10 bases identical to TRBD1. The germline V gene has CDR1 DFQATT and CDR2 SNEGSKA (reference sequence). The V segment lost 5 bases and the J segment 0 bases; nucleotides outside the gene matches: 4. The CDR3 consists of 14 residues. The DNA of the CDR3 is TGCAGTGCTTTGTGGACAGGGGGCTCCTACGAGCAGTACTTC. Protein product: CSALWTGGSYEQYF.

This clonotype was observed at least ten times. The V gene is TRBV7-8, the J gene TRBJ2-7, with D possibly matching TRBD2 (6 bases). Per germline, CDR1 SGHVS and CDR2 FQNEAQ. The ends were cut back, 3 bases at V and 4 bases at J, with 13 bases in the middle. The CDR3 is made up of 14 amino acids. DNA of the CDR3: TGTGCCAGCAGCTTGGGAGGTGGGGGTTACGAGCAGTACTTC. Residues: CASSLGGGGYEQYF.

This clonotype was recorded many times. The chain combines TRBV5-4 with TRBJ1-6; maybe TRBD1 (6 bases). The ends were cut back, 4 bases at V and 6 bases at J, with 14 bases in the middle. In germline, CDR1 is SGHNT, CDR2 YYREEE (reference sequence). This CDR3 has 15 amino acids. The CDR3 sequence: CASSQEQGLNSPLHF. The CDR3 DNA is TGTGCCAGCAGCCAGGAACAGGGCCTTAATTCACCCCTCCACTTT.

Only a few counts were recorded for this clonotype. The chain combines TRBV28 with TRBJ2-3; D not resolved. V lost 2 bases and J lost 6, with 6 bases in between. The CDR3 is made up of 12 amino acids. Germline-derived CDR1 and CDR2 are MDHEN and SYDVKM. The CDR3 DNA reads TGTGCCAGCAGTTTAATAAAGGATACGCAGTATTTT. Its translation is CASSLIKDTQYF. Full variable domain (rest looked up from reference TRBV28 and TRBJ2-3): DVKVTQSSRYLVKRTGEKVFLECVQDMDHENMFWYRQDPGLGLRLIYFSYDVKMKEKGDIPEGYSVSREKKERFSLILESASTNQTSMYLCASSLIKDTQYFGPGTRLTVL.

The V call is TRBV4-3, the J call TRBJ1-2, with 8 bases identical to TRBD1. CDR1 and CDR2 from the germline V gene are LGHNA and YSLEER. Trimming removed 0 bases from V and 7 bases from J; junction bases left unmatched: 4. There are 14 residues in the CDR3. This chain's CDR3 is CASSQDHRGSGYTF. The CDR3 bases are TGCGCCAGCAGCCAAGACCACAGGGGGTCTGGCTACACCTTC.

CDR3 protein: CASSYSRTGGTGELFF. CDR3 in DNA: TGTGCCAGCAGTTACTCCCGGACAGGGGGCACCGGGGAGCTGTTTTTT. The chain carries TRBV6-5 and TRBJ2-2; 10 nucleotides align to TRBD1. The V segment lost 0 bases and the J segment 4 bases; nucleotides outside the gene matches: 2. CDR1 and CDR2 (germline): MNHEY, SVGAGI. The CDR3 runs to 16 residues.

The chain employs TRBV12-3 or TRBV12-4 and TRBJ2-7, with TRBD2 matching 14 bases. J lost 4 bases, V lost 5 bases, and 10 bases had no gene match. CDR3 length: 17 residues. The chain's CDR3 is CASSGAGTSGSWYEQYF. As DNA, the CDR3 is TGTGCCAGCAGTGGCGCCGGGACTAGCGGGAGTTGGTACGAGCAGTACTTC.